This TCR beta chain was sequenced for a study of response to subunit inactivated influenza vaccine. The CDR3 covers 17 residues. Germline values: CDR1 SGHVS, CDR2 FNYEAQ. Trimming removed 1 base from V and 0 bases from J, with 14 bases in between. Concerning this clonotype: Its cognate antigen is unknown.

Study outcomes and limitations: With each seasonal influenza vaccination, the authors suggested, few new T cells are recruited.

TCRdb processed the RT-PCR reads anew with MiXCR; each CDR3 protein has one entry. The repertoire holds over 800,000 distinct CDR3 sequences, about 20% seen once, with roughly 10% in the top ten. The chain joins TRBV7-6 to TRBJ2-3; possible D gene TRBD2, 6 bases. This clonotype originated in a man in his fifties or sixties who received an inactivated influenza vaccine. The source was PBMCs from blood, collected 4 to 6 days after vaccination. CDR3 DNA sequence: TGTGCCAGCAGCTTAGGGGACTTCCTGGGAAGCACAGATACGCAGTATTTT. As protein: CASSLGDFLGSTDTQYF.